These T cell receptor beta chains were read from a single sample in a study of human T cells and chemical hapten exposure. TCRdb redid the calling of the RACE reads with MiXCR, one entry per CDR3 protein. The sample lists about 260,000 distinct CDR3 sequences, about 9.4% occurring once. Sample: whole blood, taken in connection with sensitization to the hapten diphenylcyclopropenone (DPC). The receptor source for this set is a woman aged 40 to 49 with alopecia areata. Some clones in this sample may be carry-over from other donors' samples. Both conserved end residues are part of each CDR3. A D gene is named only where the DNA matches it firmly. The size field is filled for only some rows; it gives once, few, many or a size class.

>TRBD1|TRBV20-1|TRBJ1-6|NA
TGCAGTGCTAGAGGACAGGGATCGGGCTCCTATAATTCACCCCTCCACTTT
CSARGQGSGSYNSPLHF
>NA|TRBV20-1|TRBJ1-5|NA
TGCAGTGCGGGGGGCCATAGCAATCAGCCCCAGCATTTT
CSAGGHSNQPQHF
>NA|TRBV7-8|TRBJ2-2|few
TGTGCCAGCAGCGCGGTGAACACCGGGGAGCTGTTTTTT
CASSAVNTGELFF
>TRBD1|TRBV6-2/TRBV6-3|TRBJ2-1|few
TGTGCCAGCAGTGACCCGACAGGGGCTGATGAGCAGTTCTTC
CASSDPTGADEQFF
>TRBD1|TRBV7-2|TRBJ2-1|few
TGTGCCAGCAGCTTAAGGGGGCTGGATGAGCAGTTCTTC
CASSLRGLDEQFF
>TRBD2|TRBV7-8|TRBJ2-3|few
TGTGCCAGCAGCTTAGGACTAGCGGGAGGGCTGAGCACAGATACGCAGTATTTT
CASSLGLAGGLSTDTQYF
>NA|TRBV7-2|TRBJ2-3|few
TGTGCCAGCAGCCCCACCGCAGGGGGAGGTACAGATACGCAGTATTTT
CASSPTAGGGTDTQYF
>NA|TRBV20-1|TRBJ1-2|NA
TGCAGTGCTAGAGCGGGCTCTAGGGCTAACTATGGCTACACCTTC
CSARAGSRANYGYTF
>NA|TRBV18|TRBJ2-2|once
TGTGCCAGCTCACCATACGAAAAACCCGGGGAGCTGTTTTTT
CASSPYEKPGELFF
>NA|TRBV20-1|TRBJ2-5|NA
TGCAGTGCTCGAAGTTGGGAGACCCAGTACTTC
CSARSWETQYF
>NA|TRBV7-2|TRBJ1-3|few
TGTGCCAGCAGCTTGGGGGATTATGGAAACACCATATATTTT
CASSLGDYGNTIYF
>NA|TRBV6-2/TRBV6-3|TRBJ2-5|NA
TGTGCCAGCAGCCCCCGGCAGGGGCCGACGACCCAGTACTTC
CASSPRQGPTTQYF
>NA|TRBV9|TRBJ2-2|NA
TGTGCCAGCAATGAGGGAGAAAGTACCGGGGAGCTGTTTTTT
CASNEGESTGELFF
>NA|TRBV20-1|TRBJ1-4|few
TGCAGTGCTATTGAGACCCCCGGCGAAAAACTGTTTTTT
CSAIETPGEKLFF
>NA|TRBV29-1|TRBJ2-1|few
TGCAGCGTTGAAGATCCGACTAGAATCTACAATGAGCAGTTCTTC
CSVEDPTRIYNEQFF
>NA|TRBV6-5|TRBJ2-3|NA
TGTGCCAGCAGTGATCGTGGGGCTAGCACAGATACGCAGTATTTT
CASSDRGASTDTQYF
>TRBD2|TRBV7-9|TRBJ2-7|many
TGTGCCAGCAGCTGGGGACTAGCGGGAAACGACGAGCAGTACTTC
CASSWGLAGNDEQYF
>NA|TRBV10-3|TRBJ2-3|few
TGTGCCATCAGTGAGGCGGCTTACCTTCCCACAGATACGCAGTATTTT
CAISEAAYLPTDTQYF
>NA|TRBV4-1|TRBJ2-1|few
TGCGCCAGCAGCCAAGTGGGGGGAGGCTCGCGTAAGAATGAGCAGTTCTTC
CASSQVGGGSRKNEQFF
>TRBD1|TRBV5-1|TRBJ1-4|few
TGCGCCAGCAGCCAGCAGGGGGCTAATGAAAAACTGTTTTTT
CASSQQGANEKLFF
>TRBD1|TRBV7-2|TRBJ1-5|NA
TGTGCCAGCAGCCGGGACAGGGGCCCTCCACATGGCAATCAGCCCCAGCATTTT
CASSRDRGPPHGNQPQHF
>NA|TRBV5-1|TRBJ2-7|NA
TGCGCCAGCAGCCCTTTGACTAGGACGAGCTCCTACGAGCAGTACTTC
CASSPLTRTSSYEQYF
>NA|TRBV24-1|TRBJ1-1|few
TGTGCCACCAGTGATAGCAGGCCTAGGGGAAGGAAAGCTTTCTTT
CATSDSRPRGRKAFF
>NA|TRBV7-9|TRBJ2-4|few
TGTGCCAGCAGCATGGATCTAGCCAAAAACATTCAGTACTTC
CASSMDLAKNIQYF
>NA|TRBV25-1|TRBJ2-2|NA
TGTGCCAGCAGTGGTCGACAGCAGAACACCGGGGAGCTGTTTTTT
CASSGRQQNTGELFF
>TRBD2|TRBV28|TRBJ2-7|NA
TGTGCCAGCAGTTTCCCTGGCCGGGAGGCGTACTTC
CASSFPGREAYF